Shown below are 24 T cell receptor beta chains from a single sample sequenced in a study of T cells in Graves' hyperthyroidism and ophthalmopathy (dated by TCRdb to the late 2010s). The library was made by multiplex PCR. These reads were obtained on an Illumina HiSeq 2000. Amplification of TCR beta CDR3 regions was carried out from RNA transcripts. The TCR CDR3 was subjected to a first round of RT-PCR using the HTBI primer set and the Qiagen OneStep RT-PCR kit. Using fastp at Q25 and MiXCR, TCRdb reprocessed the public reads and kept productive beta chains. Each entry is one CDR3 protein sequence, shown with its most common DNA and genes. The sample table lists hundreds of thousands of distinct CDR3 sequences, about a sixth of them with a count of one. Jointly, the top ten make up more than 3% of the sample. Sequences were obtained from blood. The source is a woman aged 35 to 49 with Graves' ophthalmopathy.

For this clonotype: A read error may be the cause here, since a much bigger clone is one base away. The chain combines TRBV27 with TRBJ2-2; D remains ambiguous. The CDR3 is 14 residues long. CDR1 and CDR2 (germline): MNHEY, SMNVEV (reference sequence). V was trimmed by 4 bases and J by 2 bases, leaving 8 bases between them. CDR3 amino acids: CASSSHGNTGELFF. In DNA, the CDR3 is TGTGCCAGCAGTTCCCACGGCAACACCGGGGAGCTGTTTTTT.

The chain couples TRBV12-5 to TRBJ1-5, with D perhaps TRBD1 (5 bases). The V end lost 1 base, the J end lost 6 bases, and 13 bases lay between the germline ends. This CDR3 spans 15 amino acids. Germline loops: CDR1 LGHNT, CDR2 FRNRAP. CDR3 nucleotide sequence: TGTGCTAGTGGTTTGGCCCTCCGAGGGGTTCAGCCCCAGCATTTT. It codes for CASGLALRGVQPQHF.

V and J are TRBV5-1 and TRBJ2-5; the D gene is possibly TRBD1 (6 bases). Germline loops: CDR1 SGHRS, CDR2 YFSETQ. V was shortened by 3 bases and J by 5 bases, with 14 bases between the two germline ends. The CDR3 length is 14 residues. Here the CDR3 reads CASSSLQGGETQYF. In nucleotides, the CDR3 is TGCGCCAGCAGCTCGCTACAGGGTGGGGAGACCCAGTACTTC.

CDR3 region: CAGQKGARNSPLHF. The CDR3 coding sequence is TGTGCCGGACAGAAGGGGGCACGAAATTCACCCCTCCACTTT. This rearrangement joins TRBV2 to TRBJ1-6; TRBD1 aligns across 7 bases. CDR1 SNHLY and CDR2 FYNNEI come from the germline V gene. Unmatched junction bases numbered 11, after V lost 11 bases and J lost 7 bases. This CDR3 has 14 amino acids.

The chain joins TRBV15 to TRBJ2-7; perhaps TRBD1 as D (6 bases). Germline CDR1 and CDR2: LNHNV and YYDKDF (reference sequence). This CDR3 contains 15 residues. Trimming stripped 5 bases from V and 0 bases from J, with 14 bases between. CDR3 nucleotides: TGTGCCACCAGCTCCGACAGGCAGGACTCCTACGAGCAGTACTTC. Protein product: CATSSDRQDSYEQYF.

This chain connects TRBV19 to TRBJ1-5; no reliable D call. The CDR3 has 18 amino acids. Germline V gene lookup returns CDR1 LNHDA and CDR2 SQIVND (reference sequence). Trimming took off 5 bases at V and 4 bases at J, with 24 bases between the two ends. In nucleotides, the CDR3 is TGTGCCAGTAGTGGTGACAATAGGGCCTTTCGATCAAATCAGCCCCAGCATTTT. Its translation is CASSGDNRAFRSNQPQHF.

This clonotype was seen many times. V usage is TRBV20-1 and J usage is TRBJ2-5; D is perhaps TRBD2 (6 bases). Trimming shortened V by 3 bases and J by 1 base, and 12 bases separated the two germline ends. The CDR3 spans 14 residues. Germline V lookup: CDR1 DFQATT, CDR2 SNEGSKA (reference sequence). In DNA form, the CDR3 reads TGCAGTGCTAGTCTGGCGGGAATCCAAGAGACCCAGTACTTC. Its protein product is CSASLAGIQETQYF.

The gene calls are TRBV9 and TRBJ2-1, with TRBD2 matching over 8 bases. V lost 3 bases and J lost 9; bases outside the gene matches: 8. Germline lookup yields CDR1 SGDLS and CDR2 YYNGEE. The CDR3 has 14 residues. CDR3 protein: CASSGRGTSSEQFF. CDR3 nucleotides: TGTGCCAGCAGCGGGAGGGGGACTAGTTCTGAGCAGTTCTTC.

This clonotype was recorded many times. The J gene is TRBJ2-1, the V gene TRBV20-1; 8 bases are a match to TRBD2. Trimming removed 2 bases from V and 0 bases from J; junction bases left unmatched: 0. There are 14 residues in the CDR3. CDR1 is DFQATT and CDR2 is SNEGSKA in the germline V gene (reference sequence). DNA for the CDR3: TGCAGTGCTAGACGGGGGGGCTCCTACAATGAGCAGTTCTTC. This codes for CSARRGGSYNEQFF.

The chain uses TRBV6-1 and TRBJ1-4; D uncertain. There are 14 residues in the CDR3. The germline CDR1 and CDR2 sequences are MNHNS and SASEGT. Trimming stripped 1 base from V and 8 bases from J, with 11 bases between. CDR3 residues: CASSEDPGREKLFF. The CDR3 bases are TGTGCCAGCAGTGAAGATCCTGGAAGAGAAAAACTGTTTTTT.

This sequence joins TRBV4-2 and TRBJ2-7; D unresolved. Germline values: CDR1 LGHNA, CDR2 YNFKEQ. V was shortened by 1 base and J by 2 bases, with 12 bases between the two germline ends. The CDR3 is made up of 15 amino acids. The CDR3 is CASSQAQANTYEQYF. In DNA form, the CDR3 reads TGTGCCAGCAGCCAAGCTCAAGCGAATACCTACGAGCAGTACTTC.

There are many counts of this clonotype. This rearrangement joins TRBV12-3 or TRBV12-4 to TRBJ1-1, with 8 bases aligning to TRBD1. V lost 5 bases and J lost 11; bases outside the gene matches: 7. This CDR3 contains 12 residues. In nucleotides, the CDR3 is TGTGCCAGCAGTCCACAGGGGGAGCGGGCTTTCTTT. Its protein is CASSPQGERAFF.

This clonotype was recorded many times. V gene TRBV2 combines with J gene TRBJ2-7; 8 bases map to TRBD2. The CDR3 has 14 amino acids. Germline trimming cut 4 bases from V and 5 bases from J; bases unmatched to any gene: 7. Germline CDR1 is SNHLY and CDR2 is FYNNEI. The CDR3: CASSGEASGHEQYF. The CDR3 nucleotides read TGTGCCAGCAGTGGGGAGGCTAGCGGGCACGAGCAGTACTTC.

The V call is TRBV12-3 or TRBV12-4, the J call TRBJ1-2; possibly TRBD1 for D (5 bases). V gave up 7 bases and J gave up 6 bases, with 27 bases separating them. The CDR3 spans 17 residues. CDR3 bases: TGTGCCAGCACCAACGAATTACTCTGGCAGGGTCACAATGGCTACACCTTC. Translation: CASTNELLWQGHNGYTF.

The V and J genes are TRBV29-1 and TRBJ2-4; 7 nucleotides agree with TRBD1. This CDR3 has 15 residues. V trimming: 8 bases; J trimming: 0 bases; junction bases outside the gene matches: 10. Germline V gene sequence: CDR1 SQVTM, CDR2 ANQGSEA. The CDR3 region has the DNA TGCAGCATTACCAAGGGGGCTGGAGCCAAAAACATTCAGTACTTC. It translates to CSITKGAGAKNIQYF. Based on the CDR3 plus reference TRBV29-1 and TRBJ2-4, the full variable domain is SAVISQKPSRDICQRGTSLTIQCQVDSQVTMMFWYRQQPGQSLTLIATANQGSEATYESGFVIDKFPISRPNLTFSTLTVSNMSPEDSSIYLCSITKGAGAKNIQYFGAGTRLSVL.

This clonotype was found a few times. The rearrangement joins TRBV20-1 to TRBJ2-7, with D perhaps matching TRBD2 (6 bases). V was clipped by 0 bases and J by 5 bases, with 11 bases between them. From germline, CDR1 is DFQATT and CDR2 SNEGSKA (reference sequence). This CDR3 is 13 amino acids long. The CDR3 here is CSARDASGHEQYF. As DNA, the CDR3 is TGCAGTGCTAGAGACGCGAGCGGGCACGAGCAGTACTTC.

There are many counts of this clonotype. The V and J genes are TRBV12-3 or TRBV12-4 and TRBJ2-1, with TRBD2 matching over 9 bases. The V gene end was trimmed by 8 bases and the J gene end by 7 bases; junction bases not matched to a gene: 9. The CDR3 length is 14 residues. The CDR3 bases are TGTGCCAGCGACTCGGGACTAGCTTCGAATGAGCAGTTCTTC. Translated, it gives CASDSGLASNEQFF.

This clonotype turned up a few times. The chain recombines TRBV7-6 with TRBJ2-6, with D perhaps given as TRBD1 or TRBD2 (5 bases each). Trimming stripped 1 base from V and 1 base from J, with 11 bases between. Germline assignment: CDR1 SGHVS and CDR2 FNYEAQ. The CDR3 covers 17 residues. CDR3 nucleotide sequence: TGTGCCAGCAGCTTAGGGCAGGGCGGGTCTGGGGCCAACGTCCTGACTTTC. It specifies CASSLGQGGSGANVLTF. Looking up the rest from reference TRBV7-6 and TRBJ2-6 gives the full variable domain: GAGVSQSPRYKVTKRGQDVALRCDPISGHVSLYWYRQALGQGPEFLTYFNYEAQQDKSGLPNDRFSAERPEGSISTLTIQRTEQRDSAMYRCASSLGQGGSGANVLTFGAGSRLTVL.

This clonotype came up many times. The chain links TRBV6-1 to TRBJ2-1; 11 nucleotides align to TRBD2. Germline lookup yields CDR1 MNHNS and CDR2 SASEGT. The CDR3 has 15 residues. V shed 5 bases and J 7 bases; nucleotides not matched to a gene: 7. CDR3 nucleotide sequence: TGTGCCAGCAGTATGACTAGCGGGAACGGGAATGAGCAGTTCTTC. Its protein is CASSMTSGNGNEQFF.

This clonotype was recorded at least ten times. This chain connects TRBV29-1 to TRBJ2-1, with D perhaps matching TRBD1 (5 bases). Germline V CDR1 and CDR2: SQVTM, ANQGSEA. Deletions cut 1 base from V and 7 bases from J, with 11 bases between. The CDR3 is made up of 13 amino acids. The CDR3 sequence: CSVEVPRVNEQFF. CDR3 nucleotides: TGCAGCGTTGAAGTTCCCAGGGTTAATGAGCAGTTCTTC.

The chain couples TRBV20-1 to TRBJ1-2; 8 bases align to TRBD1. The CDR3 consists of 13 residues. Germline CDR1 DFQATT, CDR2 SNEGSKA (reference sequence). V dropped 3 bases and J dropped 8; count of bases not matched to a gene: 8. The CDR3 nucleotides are TGCAGTGCTAGCGCAGGGGGCGACTGGGGCTACACCTTC. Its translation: CSASAGGDWGYTF.

CDR3 sequence reads: CASRRQGGTEAFF. CDR3 sequence (DNA): TGTGCCAGCAGGAGACAGGGTGGGACTGAAGCTTTCTTT. The chain employs TRBV6-2 or TRBV6-3 and TRBJ1-1; TRBD1 aligns across 7 bases. The junction had 6 bases not matched to a gene; V was cut back by 6 bases and J by 5 bases. Germline CDR1 MNHEY, CDR2 SVGEGT. The CDR3 runs to 13 residues.

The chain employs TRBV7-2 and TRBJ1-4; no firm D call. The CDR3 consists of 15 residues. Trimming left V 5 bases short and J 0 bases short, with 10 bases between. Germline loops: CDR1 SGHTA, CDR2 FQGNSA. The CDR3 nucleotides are TGTGCCAGCAGCCGCGGAGCCGCAACTAATGAAAAACTGTTTTTT. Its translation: CASSRGAATNEKLFF.

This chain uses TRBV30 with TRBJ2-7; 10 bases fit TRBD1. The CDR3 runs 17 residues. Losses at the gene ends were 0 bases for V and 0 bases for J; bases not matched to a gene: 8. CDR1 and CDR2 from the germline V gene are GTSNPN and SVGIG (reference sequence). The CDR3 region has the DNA TGTGCCTGGAGTGTACTCTGGGACAGGGGAAACTCCTACGAGCAGTACTTC. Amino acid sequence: CAWSVLWDRGNSYEQYF. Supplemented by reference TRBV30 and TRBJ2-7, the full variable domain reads SQTIHQWPATLVQPVGSPLSLECTVEGTSNPNLYWYRQAAGRGLQLLFYSVGIGQISSEVPQNLSASRPQDRQFILSSKKLLLSDSGFYLCAWSVLWDRGNSYEQYFGPGTRLTVT.